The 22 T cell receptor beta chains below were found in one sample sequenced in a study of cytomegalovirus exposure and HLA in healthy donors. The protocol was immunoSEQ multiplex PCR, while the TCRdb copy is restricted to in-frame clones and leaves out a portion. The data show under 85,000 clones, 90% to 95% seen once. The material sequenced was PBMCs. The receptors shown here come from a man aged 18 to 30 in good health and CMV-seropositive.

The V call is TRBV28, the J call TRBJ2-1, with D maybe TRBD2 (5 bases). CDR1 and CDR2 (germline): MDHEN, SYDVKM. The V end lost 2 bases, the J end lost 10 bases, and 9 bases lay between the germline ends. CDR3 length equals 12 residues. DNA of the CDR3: TGTGCCAGCAGTTTAGTCTCGGGGGAGCAGTTCTTC. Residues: CASSLVSGEQFF.

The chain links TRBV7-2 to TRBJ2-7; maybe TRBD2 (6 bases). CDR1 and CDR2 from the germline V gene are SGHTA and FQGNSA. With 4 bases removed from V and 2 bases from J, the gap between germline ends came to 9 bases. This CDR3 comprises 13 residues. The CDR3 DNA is TGTGCCAGCAGCTCTGGACTAACCTACGAGCAGTACTTC. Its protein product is CASSSGLTYEQYF.

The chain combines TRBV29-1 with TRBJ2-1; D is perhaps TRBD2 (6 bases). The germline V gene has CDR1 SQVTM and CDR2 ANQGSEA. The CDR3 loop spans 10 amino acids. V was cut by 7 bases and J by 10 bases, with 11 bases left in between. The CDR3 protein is CSDRGVEQFF. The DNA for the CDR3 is TGCAGCGACCGCGGGGTGGAGCAGTTCTTC.

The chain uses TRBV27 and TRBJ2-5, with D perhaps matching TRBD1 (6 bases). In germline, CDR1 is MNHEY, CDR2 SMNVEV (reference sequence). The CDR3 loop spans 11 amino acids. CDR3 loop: CATGQLGTQYF. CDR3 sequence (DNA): TGTGCGACCGGACAGTTGGGAACCCAGTACTTC.

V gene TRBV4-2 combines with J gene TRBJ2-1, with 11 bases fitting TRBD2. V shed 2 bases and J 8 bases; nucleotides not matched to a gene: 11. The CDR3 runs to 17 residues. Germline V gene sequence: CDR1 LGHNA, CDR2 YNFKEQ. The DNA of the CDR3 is TGTGCCAGCAGCCAATCCCTGGCGGGACTAGCGGTCGATGAGCAGTTCTTC. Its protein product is CASSQSLAGLAVDEQFF.

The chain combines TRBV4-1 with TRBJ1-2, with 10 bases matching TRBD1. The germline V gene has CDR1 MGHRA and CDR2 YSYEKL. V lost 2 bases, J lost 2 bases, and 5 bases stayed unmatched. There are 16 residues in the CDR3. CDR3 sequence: CASSQRGDRGNYGYTF. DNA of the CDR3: TGCGCCAGCAGCCAACGGGGGGACAGGGGAAACTATGGCTACACCTTC.

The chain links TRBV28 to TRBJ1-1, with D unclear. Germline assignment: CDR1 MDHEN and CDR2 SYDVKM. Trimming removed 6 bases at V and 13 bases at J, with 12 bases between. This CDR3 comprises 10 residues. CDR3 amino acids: CASRAGEVFF. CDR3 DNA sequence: TGTGCCAGCAGGGCGGGAGAGGTTTTCTTT.

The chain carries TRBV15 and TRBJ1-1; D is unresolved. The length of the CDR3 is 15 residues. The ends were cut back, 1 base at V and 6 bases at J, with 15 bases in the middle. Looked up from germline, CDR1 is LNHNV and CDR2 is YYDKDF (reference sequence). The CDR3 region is CATSRVGSGNAEAFF. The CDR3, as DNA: TGTGCCACCAGCAGAGTAGGTTCGGGGAATGCTGAAGCTTTCTTT.

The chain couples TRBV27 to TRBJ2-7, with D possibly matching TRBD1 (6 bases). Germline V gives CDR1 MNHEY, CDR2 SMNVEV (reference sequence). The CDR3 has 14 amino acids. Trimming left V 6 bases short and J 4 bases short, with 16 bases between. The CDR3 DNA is TGTGCCAGCAGGCCGGGACACTTATCTTACGAGCAGTACTTC. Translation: CASRPGHLSYEQYF.

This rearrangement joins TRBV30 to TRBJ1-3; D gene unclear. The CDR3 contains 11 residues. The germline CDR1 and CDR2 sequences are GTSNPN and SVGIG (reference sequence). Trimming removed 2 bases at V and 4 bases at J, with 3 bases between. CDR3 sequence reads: CAWSPGNTIYF. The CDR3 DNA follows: TGTGCCTGGAGTCCAGGAAACACCATATATTTT.

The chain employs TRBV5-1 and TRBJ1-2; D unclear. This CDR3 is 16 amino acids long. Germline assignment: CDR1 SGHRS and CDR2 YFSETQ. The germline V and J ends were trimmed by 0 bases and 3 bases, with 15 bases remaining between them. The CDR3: CASSLVRGGDDYGYTF. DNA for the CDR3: TGCGCCAGCAGCTTGGTACGGGGAGGCGATGACTATGGCTACACCTTC.

DNA of the CDR3: TGTGCCAGCACCGAGACAGGGTCGGTTGAAAAACTGTTTTTT. Protein sequence: CASTETGSVEKLFF. V gene TRBV18 combines with J gene TRBJ1-4, with 7 bases matching TRBD1. The germline CDR1 and CDR2 sequences are KGHSH and LQKENI. V lost 8 bases and J lost 7; bases outside the gene matches: 10. The CDR3 totals 14 residues.

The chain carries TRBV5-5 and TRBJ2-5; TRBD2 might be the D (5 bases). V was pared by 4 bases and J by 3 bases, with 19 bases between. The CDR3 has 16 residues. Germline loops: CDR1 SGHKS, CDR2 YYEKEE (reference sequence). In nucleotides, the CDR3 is TGTGCCAGCAGCCCCCGCCCCGGGCGGGCAAAAGAGACCCAGTACTTC. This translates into CASSPRPGRAKETQYF.

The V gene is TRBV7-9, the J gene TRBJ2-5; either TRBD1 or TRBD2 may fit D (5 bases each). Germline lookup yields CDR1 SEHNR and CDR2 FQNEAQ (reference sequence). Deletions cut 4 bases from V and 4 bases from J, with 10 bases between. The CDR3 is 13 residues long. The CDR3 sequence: CASSSAGRETQYF. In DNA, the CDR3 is TGTGCCAGCAGCTCAGCAGGGAGAGAGACCCAGTACTTC.

The DNA of the CDR3 is TGTGCCAGCAGTTTACATAGGGCGGGAGGGGAAGATACGCAGTATTTT. As protein: CASSLHRAGGEDTQYF. This chain connects TRBV28 to TRBJ2-3; 9 bases align to TRBD2. Germline V lookup: CDR1 MDHEN, CDR2 SYDVKM. With V trimmed by 2 bases and J by 5 bases, 8 bases remained unmatched. The CDR3 totals 16 residues.

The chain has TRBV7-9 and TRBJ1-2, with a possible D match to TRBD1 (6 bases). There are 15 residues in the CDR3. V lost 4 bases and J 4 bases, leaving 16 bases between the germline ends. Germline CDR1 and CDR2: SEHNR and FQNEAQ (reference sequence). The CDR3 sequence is CASSSRGGLGYGYTF. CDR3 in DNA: TGTGCCAGCAGCTCGAGGGGGGGTTTGGGCTATGGCTACACCTTC.

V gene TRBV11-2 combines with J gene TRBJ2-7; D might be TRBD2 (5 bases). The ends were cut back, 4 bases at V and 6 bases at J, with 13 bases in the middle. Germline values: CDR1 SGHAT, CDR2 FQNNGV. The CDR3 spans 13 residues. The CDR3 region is CASSYTGNGEQYF. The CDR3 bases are TGTGCCAGCAGCTACACGGGGAATGGCGAGCAGTACTTC.

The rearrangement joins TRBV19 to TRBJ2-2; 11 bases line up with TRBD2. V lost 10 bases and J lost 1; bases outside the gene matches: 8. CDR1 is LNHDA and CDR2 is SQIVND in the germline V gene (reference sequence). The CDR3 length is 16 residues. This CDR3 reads CANTIGTSGNTGELFF. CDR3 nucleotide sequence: TGTGCCAACACAATAGGGACTAGCGGGAACACCGGGGAGCTGTTTTTT.

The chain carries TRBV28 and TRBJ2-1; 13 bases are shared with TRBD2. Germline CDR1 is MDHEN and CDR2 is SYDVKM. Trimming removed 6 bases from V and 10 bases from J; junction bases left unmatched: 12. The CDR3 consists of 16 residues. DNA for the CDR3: TGTGCCAGCAGGCTCAGGACTAGCGGGAGTCTAAGCGAGCAGTTCTTC. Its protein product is CASRLRTSGSLSEQFF.

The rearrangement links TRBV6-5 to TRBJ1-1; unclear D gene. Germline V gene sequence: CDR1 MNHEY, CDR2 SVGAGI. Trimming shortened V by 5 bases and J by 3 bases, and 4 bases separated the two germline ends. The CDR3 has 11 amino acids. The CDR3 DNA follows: TGTGCCAGCAGTCAATACACTGAAGCTTTCTTT. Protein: CASSQYTEAFF.

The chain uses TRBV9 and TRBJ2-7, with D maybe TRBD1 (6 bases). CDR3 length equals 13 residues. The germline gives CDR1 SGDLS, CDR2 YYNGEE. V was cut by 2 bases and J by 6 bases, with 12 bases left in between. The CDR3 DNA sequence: TGTGCCAGCAGCGTGATACAGGGCCGCGAGCAGTACTTC. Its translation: CASSVIQGREQYF. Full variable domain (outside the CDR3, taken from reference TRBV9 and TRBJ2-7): DSGVTQTPKHLITATGQRVTLRCSPRSGDLSVYWYQQSLDQGLQFLIQYYNGEERAKGNILERFSAQQFPDLHSELNLSSLELGDSALYFCASSVIQGREQYFGPGTRLTVT.

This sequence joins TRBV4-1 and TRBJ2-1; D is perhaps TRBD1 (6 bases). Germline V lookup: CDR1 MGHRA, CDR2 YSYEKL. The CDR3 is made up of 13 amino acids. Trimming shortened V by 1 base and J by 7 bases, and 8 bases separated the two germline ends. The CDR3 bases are TGCGCCAGCAGCCAAGTTAGGGGGAATGAGCAGTTCTTC. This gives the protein CASSQVRGNEQFF.